The 25 T cell receptor beta chains in this list originate from one sample, sequenced in a study of T-cell reconstitution after alpha-beta-depleted transplantation in children. It was with unique molecular identifiers that the TCRbeta library was prepared. TCRdb re-called the PCR reads through MiXCR, storing one row per CDR3 protein. The sample yields hundreds of thousands of distinct CDR3 sequences, 15% to 20% seen once. This specimen consisted of PBMCs, mostly from graft donor cells, obtained 360 days after TCRalphabeta/CD19-depleted stem cell transplant. The origin of the receptors is a male patient aged 10 to 17 who had a stem cell transplant for acute lymphoblastic leukemia, so the T cells may come from the graft donor.

This clonotype has more than one count but fewer than ten. The chain carries TRBV29-1 and TRBJ2-3; a weak D match, TRBD1 (5 bases). Germline V gene data show CDR1 as SQVTM and CDR2 as ANQGSEA. CDR3 length equals 14 residues. Deletions cut 6 bases from V and 0 bases from J, with 13 bases between. The CDR3 sequence: CSVPPQGSTDTQYF. As DNA, the CDR3 is TGCAGCGTGCCTCCCCAGGGTAGCACAGATACGCAGTATTTT.

V is TRBV29-1 and J is TRBJ2-1, with D unresolved. The germline V gene encodes CDR1 SQVTM and CDR2 ANQGSEA. This CDR3 comprises 13 residues. Trimming removed 6 bases from V and 0 bases from J, with 9 bases in between. The DNA of the CDR3 is TGCAGCGTCCCTTCAGACTCCTACAATGAGCAGTTCTTC. It translates to CSVPSDSYNEQFF.

The V and J genes are TRBV4-2 and TRBJ1-1, with TRBD1 identical over 7 bases. This CDR3 is built from 15 residues. CDR1 and CDR2 (germline): LGHNA, YNFKEQ. Trimming at V came to 4 bases and at J to 4 bases, leaving 9 bases not matched to a gene. CDR3 nucleotides: TGTGCCAGCAGCCGGGGCCTGACAGGGTTCACTGAAGCTTTCTTT. This translates into CASSRGLTGFTEAFF.

The gene calls are TRBV10-2 and TRBJ2-3; TRBD1 agrees at 7 bases. In germline, CDR1 is WSHSY, CDR2 SAAADI. J lost 6 bases, V lost 7 bases, and 13 bases had no gene match. The CDR3 is made up of 15 amino acids. This CDR3 reads CASTPDRSNQDTQYF. In DNA form, the CDR3 reads TGCGCCAGCACCCCGGACAGGTCGAATCAGGATACGCAGTATTTT.

This clonotype was found many times. The chain joins TRBV5-1 to TRBJ2-2, with TRBD1 matching over 7 bases. The CDR3 has 14 residues. With 4 bases clipped from V and 4 bases from J, the junction kept 4 bases outside the gene matches. Germline-derived CDR1 and CDR2 are SGHRS and YFSETQ. The CDR3 sequence: CASSPRQGTGELFF. The CDR3 coding sequence is TGCGCCAGCAGCCCCCGACAGGGCACCGGGGAGCTGTTTTTT.

V and J are TRBV14 and TRBJ2-1, with 10 bases lining up with TRBD2. The CDR3 contains 15 residues. V shed 0 bases and J 6 bases; nucleotides not matched to a gene: 2. Germline CDR1 SGHDN, CDR2 FVKESK. The CDR3 protein is CASSQEASGSNEQFF. Here the CDR3 DNA reads TGTGCCAGCAGCCAAGAGGCTAGCGGGAGCAATGAGCAGTTCTTC.

This chain links TRBV2 with TRBJ2-5, with 13 bases aligning to TRBD2. This CDR3 region has 17 residues. CDR1 and CDR2 (germline): SNHLY, FYNNEI. J gave up 4 bases and V 3 bases, and 8 bases lay outside the gene matches. The DNA of the CDR3 is TGTGCCAGCAGTGATTGGAGGACTAGCGGGAGAGGAGAGACCCAGTACTTC. Amino acid sequence: CASSDWRTSGRGETQYF.

This clonotype appeared a few times. This rearrangement joins TRBV4-2 to TRBJ2-3, with 11 positions matching TRBD2. Germline V gene lookup returns CDR1 LGHNA and CDR2 YNFKEQ. The V segment lost 1 base and the J segment 6 bases; nucleotides outside the gene matches: 3. The CDR3 extends over 15 amino acids. CDR3 loop: CASSQVASGRDTQYF. CDR3 DNA sequence: TGTGCCAGCAGCCAAGTGGCTAGCGGGAGGGATACGCAGTATTTT.

This clonotype was seen a handful of times. The rearrangement uses TRBV2 and TRBJ2-7; tentatively, D is TRBD1 (6 bases). Germline V CDR1 and CDR2: SNHLY, FYNNEI. The CDR3 sequence is 16 residues long. With 7 bases removed from V and 2 bases from J, the gap between germline ends came to 21 bases. The CDR3 sequence is CASILQGAMRPYEQYF. The CDR3, as DNA: TGTGCCAGCATTTTACAGGGTGCTATGAGGCCCTACGAGCAGTACTTC. Supplemented by reference TRBV2 and TRBJ2-7, the full variable domain reads EPEVTQTPSHQVTQMGQEVILRCVPISNHLYFYWYRQILGQKVEFLVSFYNNEISEKSEIFDDQFSVERPDGSNFTLKIRSTKLEDSAMYFCASILQGAMRPYEQYFGPGTRLTVT.

This chain connects TRBV7-3 to TRBJ2-1; possible D gene TRBD2, 6 bases. Trimming removed 4 bases from V and 4 bases from J, with 14 bases in between. The germline V gene encodes CDR1 SGHTA and CDR2 FQGTGA. This CDR3 is 15 amino acids long. CDR3 in amino acids: CASSSLGSGYNEQFF. DNA of the CDR3: TGTGCCAGCAGCTCCCTCGGTAGCGGATACAATGAGCAGTTCTTC.

This clonotype showed up just a few times. The chain uses TRBV20-1 and TRBJ2-7; 7 bases are shared with TRBD1. From germline, CDR1 is DFQATT and CDR2 SNEGSKA (reference sequence). The CDR3 consists of 13 residues. V dropped 6 bases and J dropped 3; count of bases not matched to a gene: 8. Here the CDR3 DNA reads TGCAGTGCCTCGGACAGGACAAACTACGAGCAGTACTTC. Its protein product is CSASDRTNYEQYF.

The genes are TRBV20-1 and TRBJ2-5; TRBD2 is a possible D gene (6 bases). Trimming took off 5 bases at V and 4 bases at J, with 11 bases between the two ends. This CDR3 comprises 12 residues. Germline values: CDR1 DFQATT, CDR2 SNEGSKA (reference sequence). The CDR3 DNA follows: TGCAGTGCTCTCGGGAGTGGAGAGACCCAGTACTTC. It yields the protein CSALGSGETQYF.

This clonotype has only a few counts. The chain couples TRBV5-1 to TRBJ2-1; 12 bases match TRBD2. The germline gives CDR1 SGHRS, CDR2 YFSETQ. J lost 10 bases, V lost 5 bases, and 10 bases had no gene match. The CDR3 is 15 amino acids. CDR3 sequence (DNA): TGCGCCAGCAGGCTCCCGGGACTAGCGGGTTGGGAGCAGTTCTTC. Amino acids: CASRLPGLAGWEQFF.

This clonotype was observed a few times. The chain employs TRBV10-3 and TRBJ2-7, with 10 bases lining up with TRBD1. The CDR3 is 12 amino acids. Trimming at V came to 6 bases and at J to 13 bases, leaving 9 bases not matched to a gene. The germline CDR1 and CDR2 sequences are ENHRY and SYGVKD. The CDR3 sequence is CAISFGQGGFYF. The CDR3 DNA reads as TGTGCCATCAGCTTTGGACAGGGGGGGTTCTACTTC.

The chain employs TRBV12-3 or TRBV12-4 and TRBJ2-3, with TRBD2 matching 8 bases. CDR3 length: 15 residues. V shed 7 bases, J shed 4 bases, and the junction held 10 bases outside the gene matches. CDR3 amino acids: CASTLLGRAADTQYF. The CDR3 coding sequence is TGTGCCAGCACACTGCTCGGGAGGGCCGCAGATACGCAGTATTTT.

This clonotype was seen ten or more times. V gene TRBV14 combines with J gene TRBJ2-4, with 7 positions matching TRBD1. In germline, CDR1 is SGHDN, CDR2 FVKESK. The trim removed 9 bases at V and 6 bases at J, leaving 2 bases unmatched. This CDR3 is built from 11 residues. CDR3 amino acids: CARGQRNIQYF. The CDR3 nucleotides read TGTGCCAGGGGACAGAGAAACATTCAGTACTTC.

This rearrangement joins TRBV18 to TRBJ2-1; a possible D gene is TRBD1 (6 bases). The CDR3 is 14 residues long. Trimming left V 10 bases short and J 7 bases short, with 20 bases between. CDR1 and CDR2 from the germline V gene are KGHSH and LQKENI. CDR3 loop: CATSRDQGLNEQFF. Written as DNA, the CDR3 is TGTGCCACCAGTCGGGACCAGGGGTTAAATGAGCAGTTCTTC.

Worth noting for this clonotype: The junction shows a germline mismatch at one end, possibly a read error. This chain links TRBV4-1 with TRBJ2-1, with 12 bases identical to TRBD2. Germline CDR1 reads MGHRA; CDR2 reads YSYEKL. This CDR3 is built from 16 residues. DNA for the CDR3: TGCGCCAGCAGCCAAGATTGGACTAGCGGGAATGGGAAGTCCAGCTTC. It specifies CASSQDWTSGNGKSSF.

J is TRBJ2-7 and V is TRBV4-1; TRBD1 aligns across 9 bases. The length of the CDR3 is 14 residues. The germline gives CDR1 MGHRA, CDR2 YSYEKL. Trimming at V came to 3 bases and at J to 6 bases, leaving 6 bases not matched to a gene. The DNA for the CDR3 is TGCGCCAGCAGCCAGTTGGGACAGGGAGGCGAGCAGTACTTC. Translated: CASSQLGQGGEQYF.

This chain connects TRBV4-2 to TRBJ1-4; D uncertain. V was pared by 0 bases and J by 2 bases, with 16 bases between. The CDR3 spans 18 residues. CDR1 and CDR2 from the germline V gene are LGHNA and YNFKEQ. CDR3 residues: CASSQDGGPRTTNEKLFF. In DNA form, the CDR3 reads TGTGCCAGCAGCCAAGACGGAGGCCCTCGTACGACTAATGAAAAACTGTTTTTT.

The gene calls are TRBV7-9 and TRBJ2-3, with unresolved D. Trimming pared 0 bases from V and 2 bases from J, leaving 9 bases between. The CDR3 contains 15 residues. Germline V gives CDR1 SEHNR, CDR2 FQNEAQ (reference sequence). CDR3 protein: CASSLAQAITDTQYF. The CDR3 bases are TGTGCCAGCAGCTTAGCTCAGGCAATCACAGATACGCAGTATTTT. Complete variable domain (other parts from reference TRBV7-9 and TRBJ2-3): DTGVSQNPRHKITKRGQNVTFRCDPISEHNRLYWYRQTLGQGPEFLTYFQNEAQLEKSRLLSDRFSAERPKGSFSTLEIQRTEQGDSAMYLCASSLAQAITDTQYFGPGTRLTVL.

This clonotype was seen a handful of times. The chain is built from TRBV29-1 and TRBJ1-3; D remains unclear. CDR3 size: 12 residues. The germline V and J ends were trimmed by 3 bases and 0 bases, with 3 bases remaining between them. The germline gives CDR1 SQVTM, CDR2 ANQGSEA. The CDR3 loop reads CSVERSGNTIYF. CDR3 DNA sequence: TGCAGCGTTGAGCGCTCTGGAAACACCATATATTTT.

The chain uses TRBV12-3 or TRBV12-4 and TRBJ2-1; 9 bases map to TRBD1. J was trimmed by 0 bases and V by 8 bases; bases with no gene match: 8. The CDR3 totals 16 residues. The CDR3 loop reads CASQTGTGSSYNEQFF. In DNA form, the CDR3 reads TGTGCCAGCCAAACAGGGACAGGGAGCTCCTACAATGAGCAGTTCTTC.

This chain connects TRBV6-5 to TRBJ2-1; 7 bases match TRBD2. The CDR3 is 16 residues long. Germline trimming cut 8 bases from V and 0 bases from J; bases unmatched to any gene: 10. Germline V CDR1 and CDR2: MNHEY, SVGAGI. The CDR3: CASRDWRESSYNEQFF. The CDR3 DNA reads TGTGCCAGCCGCGACTGGCGGGAGAGCTCCTACAATGAGCAGTTCTTC.

This clonotype was observed a few times. The chain combines TRBV13 with TRBJ2-7, with 8 nucleotides matching TRBD2. V lost 0 bases, J lost 4 bases, and 14 bases stayed unmatched. CDR1 is PRHDT, CDR2 FYEKMQ, per germline (reference sequence). There are 18 residues in the CDR3. The CDR3, as DNA: TGTGCCAGCAGCTTAGGCTTTCGGCGGTTAGCGGGATCATACGAGCAGTACTTC. Its translation: CASSLGFRRLAGSYEQYF.